Shown below are 10 T cell receptor beta chains from a single sample sequenced in a study of blood T cell repertoires in COVID-19. Only in-frame clones appear in the TCRdb table, and some are missing; sequencing was by immunoSEQ multiplex PCR. The table shows roughly 260,000 clones, with about 91% occurring only once. Sequencing was done on a sample of peripheral blood. Receptor source: a person under 30 with COVID-19, enrolled during active disease.

This rearrangement joins TRBV28 to TRBJ2-7, with TRBD1 matching over 7 bases. Germline values: CDR1 MDHEN, CDR2 SYDVKM. The J segment lost 2 bases and the V segment lost 11 bases, leaving 12 bases of the junction unmatched. The CDR3 has 14 residues. The CDR3 loop is CADPPGTVPYEQYF. As DNA, the CDR3 is TGTGCCGATCCCCCCGGGACAGTACCCTACGAGCAGTACTTC. Based on the CDR3 plus reference TRBV28 and TRBJ2-7, the full variable domain is DVKVTQSSRYLVKRTGEKVFLECVQDMDHENMFWYRQDPGLGLRLIYFSYDVKMKEKGDIPEGYSVSREKKERFSLILESASTNQTSMYLCADPPGTVPYEQYFGPGTRLTVT.

The J gene is TRBJ1-2, the V gene TRBV28; D may be TRBD1 (6 bases). Per germline, CDR1 MDHEN and CDR2 SYDVKM. The CDR3 spans 14 residues. Trimming stripped 5 bases from V and 8 bases from J, with 18 bases between. CDR3 sequence reads: CASSTTGFSLGYTF. In DNA, the CDR3 is TGTGCCAGCAGTACGACAGGTTTTAGTCTGGGCTACACCTTC.

CDR3 sequence reads: CASSSPPVREKETQYF. The CDR3 DNA is TGCGCCAGCAGCTCCCCCCCGGTGCGGGAGAAAGAGACCCAGTACTTC. This rearrangement joins TRBV5-1 to TRBJ2-5, with 7 bases lining up with TRBD2. J was trimmed by 3 bases and V by 3 bases; bases with no gene match: 11. This CDR3 has 16 residues. The germline V gene encodes CDR1 SGHRS and CDR2 YFSETQ. Together with reference TRBV5-1 and TRBJ2-5, the CDR3 gives the full variable domain: KAGVTQTPRYLIKTRGQQVTLSCSPISGHRSVSWYQQTPGQGLQFLFEYFSETQRNKGNFPGRFSGRQFSNSRSEMNVSTLELGDSALYLCASSSPPVREKETQYFGPGTRLLVL.

DNA for the CDR3: TGTGCCAGCAGACGACAGGACTCTGGAAACACCATATATTTT. Its protein product is CASRRQDSGNTIYF. This chain uses TRBV7-9 with TRBJ1-3; a possible D gene is TRBD1 (6 bases). CDR3 size: 14 residues. Germline V gene lookup returns CDR1 SEHNR and CDR2 FQNEAQ (reference sequence). Trimming pared 6 bases from V and 0 bases from J, leaving 9 bases between.

The chain is built from TRBV12-3 or TRBV12-4 and TRBJ2-1; tentative D call: TRBD2 (6 bases). This CDR3 spans 12 amino acids. V lost 4 bases, J lost 7 bases, and 8 bases lay in between. Written as DNA, the CDR3 is TGTGCCAGCAGTTATGCGGGGAATGAGCAGTTCTTC. Its translation: CASSYAGNEQFF.

The chain uses TRBV11-2 and TRBJ1-2; 7 bases fit TRBD1. The junction had 5 bases not matched to a gene; V was cut back by 5 bases and J by 8 bases. Looked up from germline, CDR1 is SGHAT and CDR2 is FQNNGV. The CDR3 sequence is 12 residues long. This chain's CDR3 is CASSRGQEGYTF. The CDR3 bases are TGTGCCAGCAGCCGTGGACAGGAGGGCTACACCTTC.

This clone came up a few times. The V gene is TRBV4-3, the J gene TRBJ2-3; TRBD1 might be the D (5 bases). The CDR3 covers 16 residues. With 0 bases removed from V and 6 bases from J, the gap between germline ends came to 16 bases. Germline CDR1 is LGHNA and CDR2 is YSLEER. This CDR3 is CASSQEGTGPADTQYF. Here the CDR3 DNA reads TGCGCCAGCAGCCAAGAAGGAACAGGCCCCGCGGATACGCAGTATTTT.

CDR3 bases: TGTGCCAGCAGCAGACCAGGGGGTTTTTACGAGCAGTACTTC. It yields the protein CASSRPGGFYEQYF. V is TRBV7-9 and J is TRBJ2-7; TRBD1 matches 7 bases. The V and J ends lost 5 bases and 4 bases, in that order; junction bases with no gene match: 8. This CDR3 is built from 14 residues. Germline loops: CDR1 SEHNR, CDR2 FQNEAQ (reference sequence).

The chain uses TRBV5-1 and TRBJ1-4; 7 bases are shared with TRBD1. The CDR3 totals 17 residues. The V segment lost 0 bases and the J segment 0 bases; nucleotides outside the gene matches: 5. Germline V gene lookup returns CDR1 SGHRS and CDR2 YFSETQ. The CDR3 region has the DNA TGCGCCAGCAGCTTGGCGGGACAGACCCCAACTAATGAAAAACTGTTTTTT. Translating gives CASSLAGQTPTNEKLFF.

The chain is built from TRBV7-2 and TRBJ2-3; D call uncertain. V lost 3 bases, J lost 0 bases, and 4 bases lay in between. The CDR3 runs to 13 residues. CDR1 and CDR2 (germline): SGHTA, FQGNSA. For the CDR3, the DNA is TGTGCCAGCAGCTTTCAGAGCACAGATACGCAGTATTTT. Residues: CASSFQSTDTQYF.